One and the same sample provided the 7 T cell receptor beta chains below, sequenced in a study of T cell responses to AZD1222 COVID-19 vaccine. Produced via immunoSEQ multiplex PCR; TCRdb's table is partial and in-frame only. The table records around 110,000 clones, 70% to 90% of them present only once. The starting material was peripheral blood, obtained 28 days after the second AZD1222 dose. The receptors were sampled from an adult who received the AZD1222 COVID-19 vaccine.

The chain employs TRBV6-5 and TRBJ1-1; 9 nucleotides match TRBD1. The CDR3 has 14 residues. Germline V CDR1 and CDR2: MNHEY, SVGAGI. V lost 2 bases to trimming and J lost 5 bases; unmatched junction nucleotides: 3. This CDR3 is CASSYATGGTEAFF. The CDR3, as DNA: TGTGCCAGCAGTTACGCGACAGGGGGGACTGAAGCTTTCTTT.

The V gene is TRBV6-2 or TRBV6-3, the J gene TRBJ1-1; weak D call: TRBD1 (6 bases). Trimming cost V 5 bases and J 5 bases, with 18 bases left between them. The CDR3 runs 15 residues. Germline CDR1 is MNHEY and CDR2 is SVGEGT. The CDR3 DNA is TGTGCCAGCAGTACACGAGGGGGGGGAAAAACTGAAGCTTTCTTT. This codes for CASSTRGGGKTEAFF.

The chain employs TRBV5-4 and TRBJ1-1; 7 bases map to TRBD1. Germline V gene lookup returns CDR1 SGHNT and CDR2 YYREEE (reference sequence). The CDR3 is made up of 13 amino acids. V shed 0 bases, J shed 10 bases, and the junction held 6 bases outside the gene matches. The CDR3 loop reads CASSLAGGIGAFF. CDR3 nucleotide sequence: TGTGCCAGCAGCTTGGCAGGGGGGATTGGAGCTTTCTTT. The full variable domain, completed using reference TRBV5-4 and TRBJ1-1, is ETGVTQSPTHLIKTRGQQVTLRCSSQSGHNTVSWYQQALGQGPQFIFQYYREEENGRGNFPPRFSGLQFPNYSSELNVNALELDDSALYLCASSLAGGIGAFFGQGTRLTVV.

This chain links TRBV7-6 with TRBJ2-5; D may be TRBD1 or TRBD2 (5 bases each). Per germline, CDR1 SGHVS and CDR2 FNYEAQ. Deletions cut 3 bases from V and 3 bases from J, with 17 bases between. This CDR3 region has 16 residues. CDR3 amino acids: CASSLGFGTNKETQYF. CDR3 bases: TGTGCCAGCAGCTTGGGGTTCGGGACCAATAAAGAGACCCAGTACTTC.

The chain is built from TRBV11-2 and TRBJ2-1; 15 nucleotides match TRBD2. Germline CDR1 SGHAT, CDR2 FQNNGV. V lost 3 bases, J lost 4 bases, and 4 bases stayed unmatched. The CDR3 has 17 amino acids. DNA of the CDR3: TGTGCCAGCAGCTTTCTCGGACTAGCGGGGGGGTACAATGAGCAGTTCTTC. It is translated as CASSFLGLAGGYNEQFF.

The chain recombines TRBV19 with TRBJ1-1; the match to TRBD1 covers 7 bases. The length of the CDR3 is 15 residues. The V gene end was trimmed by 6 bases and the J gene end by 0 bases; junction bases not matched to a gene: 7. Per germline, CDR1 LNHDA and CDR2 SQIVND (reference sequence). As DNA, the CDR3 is TGTGCCAGTAGGCTCACAGGGGCTCTGAACACTGAAGCTTTCTTT. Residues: CASRLTGALNTEAFF.

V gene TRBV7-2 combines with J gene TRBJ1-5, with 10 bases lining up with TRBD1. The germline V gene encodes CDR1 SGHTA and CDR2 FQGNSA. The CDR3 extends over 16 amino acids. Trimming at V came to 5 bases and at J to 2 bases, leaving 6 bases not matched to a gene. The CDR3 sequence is CASSMGQGLGNQPQHF. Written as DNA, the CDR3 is TGTGCCAGCAGCATGGGACAGGGGTTAGGCAATCAGCCCCAGCATTTT.